The source of this T cell receptor beta chain is a study of blood T cell repertoires in COVID-19. Using immunoSEQ multiplex PCR, the repertoire was profiled, and TCRdb retains in-frame clones only, with some absent. The sample consists of 450,000 or so clones, less than 95% of them appearing once. Living in roughly 25 US areas, the participants were between about 18 and 100 years of age. Categorization into cohorts depended on clinical history that participants reported. Two negative PCRs, clearance, or symptom resolution were required of recovered Cohort 3 donors. Germline CDR1 is SQVTM and CDR2 is ANQGSEA. V shed 4 bases and J 3 bases; nucleotides not matched to a gene: 3. The CDR3 has 13 residues.

The TCR originated in a young man who had recovered from COVID-19. The sequenced sample consisted of PBMCs or T cells enriched from blood (not recorded which). This chain connects TRBV29-1 to TRBJ2-4; the match to TRBD2 covers 7 bases. Here the CDR3 DNA reads TGCAGCGTTGCGGGGGAGGGCAAAAACATTCAGTACTTC. Translated, it gives CSVAGEGKNIQYF.